The present T cell receptor (beta chain) was sequenced within a study of OX40 agonist ivuxolimab in advanced cancers. Regarding the complete study: Ivuxolimab was an agonistic, fully human IgG2 monoclonal antibody directed against OX40 (CD134), a costimulatory receptor. Intravenous ivuxolimab was administered to patients every 2 weeks at six dose levels: 0.01, 0.1, 0.3, 1.5, 3 and 10 mg/kg. Of the approximately 50 patients in dose escalation, some 19 had hepatocellular carcinoma, some 15 had melanoma, 9 had renal cell carcinoma and 9 had head and neck cancer. In the dose-escalation cohort, more than 80% of patients were male, and the mean age was around 60 years with a range of roughly 20 to 85. Patients were allowed to have had prior anti-PD-1, anti-PD-L1 or anti-CTLA-4 therapy, and roughly 40% of the dose-escalation patients had previously received checkpoint inhibitors. Partial responses occurred in three dose-escalation patients, of whom one had hepatocellular carcinoma and two had cutaneous melanoma. Peripheral TCRbeta sequencing was intended to test whether TCR sequence diversity was altered and clonal T-cell expansion was caused by ivuxolimab. The paper describes the monotherapy dose-escalation part (N of about 54 patients) of the phase I trial of ivuxolimab. General conclusions and limits of the study: In the 0.1-3.0 mg/kg groups, partial responders were among the patients with the lowest normalized peripheral clonal expansion, particularly in CD8+ T cells. Clonal expansion of both CD4+ and CD8+ blood T cells was observed from baseline to week 6 at doses 0.1 to 3.0 mg/kg. Low levels of normalized T-cell clonal expansion were also seen in some nonresponding patients. Antigen specificity was not determined for the clonally expanded peripheral T cells. After ivuxolimab, expanded clones were on average more numerous among CD8+ T cells than among CD4+ T cells.

The CDR3 measures 14 amino acids from cysteine to phenylalanine. Left in the record is the CDR3 DNA by itself, 42 bases read in frame from the first base. CDR1 SEHNR and CDR2 FQNEAQ were looked up in the germline V gene (reference sequence). V is clipped by 5 bases and J by 3 bases, and the sequence between their germline boundaries is 14 bases long. To sequence the TCRbeta CDR3 region, genomic DNA was isolated from the sorted cells. TCRbeta CDR3 regions were sequenced using the immunoSEQ Assay. Sourced from immuneACCESS, this table was stored by TCRdb with only in-frame sequences that have V and J called. A share of the clones is absent; for the studies checked, an unresolved V gene accounts for under half, and the remainder has no known explanation. This sample lists tens of thousands of clones; about 92% were detected once. The biggest ten clones account for more than 1.5% of the sample. This clone was detected once. Its antigen specificity is not known. No qualities accompany the bases; no much larger clone lies one base away.

Patients with autoimmune disease history or receiving systemic immunosuppression were excluded from the trial. In every dose cohort, peripheral blood was drawn for TCR sequencing at baseline, cycle 4 day 1, and cycle 7 day 1. Samples were obtained from an open-label, multicenter, first-in-human phase I dose-escalation trial of ivuxolimab. Adults with locally advanced or metastatic melanoma, renal cell, hepatocellular, or head and neck squamous cell carcinoma were enrolled in the trial. CD4+ and CD8+ T cells were sorted separately from peripheral blood before TCR sequencing. The sample was CD4+ or CD8+ T cells sorted from blood, taken in a trial of the OX40 agonist ivuxolimab. The chain uses TRBV7-9 and TRBJ2-7; the D gene is unclear. The receptor was isolated from an adult with an advanced solid tumor such as melanoma, head and neck, liver or kidney cancer. The CDR3 amino acid sequence is: CASSPLARGYEQYF. The base sequence is TGTGCCAGCAGCCCATTGGCTCGAGGCTACGAGCAGTACTTC.